The source of this T cell receptor beta chain is a study of T cell responses to AZD1222 COVID-19 vaccine. Study-level points and caveats: Following two doses of AZD1222, Spike-specific TCR breadth and depth rose.

Between the trimmed V and J ends, which lost 0 bases and 4 bases, there was a span of 10 bases. Per the germline V gene, CDR1 is SGHAT and CDR2 is FQNNGV. This CDR3 spans 14 amino acids. Concerning this clone itself: Antigen specificity is unknown.

Profiling relied on immunoSEQ multiplex PCR, and the TCRdb table lists in-frame clones only, not all of them. The table shows about 120,000 clones, with 94% occurring only once. The sample here was peripheral blood, taken 28 days after the second AZD1222 dose. The TCR was taken from an adult who received the AZD1222 COVID-19 vaccine. The chain recombines TRBV11-2 with TRBJ2-7, with a weak D call TRBD1 (6 bases). The CDR3 coding sequence is TGTGCCAGCAGCTTAGAGTCTCAGGGGTACGAGCAGTACTTC. Translated, it gives CASSLESQGYEQYF.